The 13 T cell receptor beta chains below come from one sample, sequenced in a study of blood T cells in healthy people across ages. Then a second PCR, running about 6 to 12 cycles, was carried out with a sample-barcoded 5' primer and a J-beta primer mix. One entry per CDR3 protein results from TCRdb running MiXCR on the 5' RACE reads. The data hold about 730,000 distinct CDR3 sequences, with around 46% observed a single time. Material for sequencing was blood. The receptors stem from an older woman in good health.

The chain carries TRBV7-8 and TRBJ2-3, with 9 bases fitting TRBD2. V gave up 5 bases and J gave up 6 bases; unmatched junction bases: 3. Looked up from germline, CDR1 is SGHVS and CDR2 is FQNEAQ. CDR3 length equals 13 residues. The CDR3 DNA reads TGTGCCAGCAGCGACAGCGGGGGGGATACGCAGTATTTT. Translating it yields CASSDSGGDTQYF.

The chain links TRBV20-1 to TRBJ2-3, with 7 bases that match TRBD2. Germline CDR1 is DFQATT and CDR2 is SNEGSKA (reference sequence). CDR3 length equals 20 residues. Trimming took 0 bases from V and 2 from J; bases not matched to a gene: 20. CDR3 DNA: TGCAGTGCTAGAGACCTCGCACTAGCGAATAAAGCGACTTACACAGATACGCAGTATTTT. This sequence encodes CSARDLALANKATYTDTQYF.

This clonotype was recorded at least ten times. The rearrangement links TRBV7-2 to TRBJ2-1; D is possibly TRBD1 (6 bases). Germline V gene data show CDR1 as SGHTA and CDR2 as FQGNSA. V shed 5 bases and J shed 9 bases, with 17 bases lying between them. This CDR3 region has 14 residues. The CDR3 nucleotides are TGTGCCAGCAGCATTGGGAATCAACAGGGTGAGCAGTTCTTC. Amino acids: CASSIGNQQGEQFF.

This clonotype was seen only a few times. V is TRBV3-1 and J is TRBJ2-7; 15 bases are shared with TRBD2. CDR1 is LGHDT and CDR2 is YNNKEL in the germline V gene (reference sequence). J gave up 0 bases and V 6 bases, and 9 bases lay outside the gene matches. CDR3 length: 18 amino acids. The CDR3 DNA sequence: TGTGCCAGCAGTCGCGGACTAGCGGGAGGGTCTAACTCCTACGAGCAGTACTTC. Translating it yields CASSRGLAGGSNSYEQYF.

This chain uses TRBV4-1 with TRBJ2-2, with 9 bases that match TRBD2. Germline loops: CDR1 MGHRA, CDR2 YSYEKL. The CDR3 covers 18 residues. The V segment lost 1 base and the J segment 4 bases; nucleotides outside the gene matches: 10. Here the CDR3 DNA reads TGCGCCAGCAGCCAAGGGGAGCGGGAGGCGTTTAGCACCGGGGAGCTGTTTTTT. Translated, it gives CASSQGEREAFSTGELFF.

The CDR3 here is CASSSPIGEAKNIQYF. The DNA for the CDR3 is TGTGCCAGCAGCTCCCCTATCGGGGAAGCCAAAAACATTCAGTACTTC. The chain uses TRBV7-9 and TRBJ2-4; perhaps TRBD2 as D (5 bases). This CDR3 is 16 amino acids long. Germline V gene data show CDR1 as SEHNR and CDR2 as FQNEAQ (reference sequence). The V and J ends lost 4 bases and 0 bases respectively, with 13 bases between them.

In regard to this clonotype: This could be a read error, since a much larger clone is one nucleotide away. This rearrangement joins TRBV19 to TRBJ1-1; weak D call: TRBD1 (5 bases). This CDR3 has 15 residues. CDR1 and CDR2 (germline): LNHDA, SQIVND (reference sequence). The CDR3 reads CASTPGLGKDTKAFF. The CDR3 DNA reads as TGTGCCAGTACCCCGGGTCTGGGTAAGGACACTAAAGCTTTCTTT.

The chain carries TRBV6-1 and TRBJ1-1; D is perhaps TRBD1 (6 bases). CDR3 length equals 14 residues. The germline V gene encodes CDR1 MNHNS and CDR2 SASEGT. V was pared by 8 bases and J by 3 bases, with 16 bases between. Here the CDR3 reads CASWGVQGYTEAFF. CDR3 in DNA: TGTGCCAGCTGGGGCGTACAGGGCTACACTGAAGCTTTCTTT.

For the CDR3, the DNA is TGTGCCAGCAGTCTGCTAGCGGGGGGGATTTCTGAGCAGTTCTTC. Protein product: CASSLLAGGISEQFF. The chain employs TRBV6-4 and TRBJ2-1, with 12 bases fitting TRBD2. Per the germline V gene, CDR1 is MRHNA and CDR2 is SNTAGT. V lost 5 bases and J lost 9; bases outside the gene matches: 8. This CDR3 is 15 amino acids long.

This rearrangement joins TRBV20-1 to TRBJ1-6; D possibly corresponds to TRBD1 (5 bases). Germline CDR1 reads DFQATT; CDR2 reads SNEGSKA (reference sequence). Trimming took 4 bases from V and 9 from J, leaving 16 bases between them. The CDR3 consists of 14 residues. In nucleotides, the CDR3 is TGCAGTGCTACCAGACTAGCGGGGGTTTCACCCCTCCACTTT. Amino acids: CSATRLAGVSPLHF.

The genes are TRBV6-2 or TRBV6-3 and TRBJ2-3; D unclear. Germline V gene data show CDR1 as MNHEY and CDR2 as SVGEGT. This CDR3 spans 12 amino acids. The V end lost 8 bases, the J end lost 3 bases, and 9 bases lay between the germline ends. The CDR3 region has the DNA TGTGCCAGCCAACCTGGGACAGATACGCAGTATTTT. Translation: CASQPGTDTQYF.

The chain joins TRBV11-2 to TRBJ2-2; D remains ambiguous. The CDR3 covers 14 residues. The V gene's germline CDR1 is SGHAT and CDR2 FQNNGV. Trimming removed 0 bases from V and 5 bases from J, with 7 bases in between. The CDR3 DNA follows: TGTGCCAGCAGCTTAGATAGTGGGACCGGGGAGCTGTTTTTT. Translating gives CASSLDSGTGELFF.

The chain is built from TRBV4-3 and TRBJ2-3; D gene ambiguous. Germline CDR1 reads LGHNA; CDR2 reads YSLEER. With 1 base removed from V and 7 bases from J, the gap between germline ends came to 15 bases. This CDR3 is 15 amino acids long. The CDR3 nucleotides read TGCGCCAGCAGCCAAGTGGTCGCAGATGTATATACGCAGTATTTT. Translated: CASSQVVADVYTQYF.